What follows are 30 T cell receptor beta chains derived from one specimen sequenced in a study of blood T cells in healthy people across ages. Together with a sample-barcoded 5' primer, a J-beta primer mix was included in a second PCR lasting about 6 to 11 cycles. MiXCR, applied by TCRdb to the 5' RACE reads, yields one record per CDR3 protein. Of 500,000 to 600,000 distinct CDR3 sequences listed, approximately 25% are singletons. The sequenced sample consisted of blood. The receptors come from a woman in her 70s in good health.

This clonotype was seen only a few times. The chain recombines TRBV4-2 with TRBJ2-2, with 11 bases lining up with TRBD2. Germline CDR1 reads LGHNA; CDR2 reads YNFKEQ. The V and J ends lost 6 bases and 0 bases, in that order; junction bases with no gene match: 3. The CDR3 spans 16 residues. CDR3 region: CASSLAGGANTGELFF. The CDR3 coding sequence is TGTGCCAGCAGTTTAGCGGGGGGGGCGAACACCGGGGAGCTGTTTTTT.

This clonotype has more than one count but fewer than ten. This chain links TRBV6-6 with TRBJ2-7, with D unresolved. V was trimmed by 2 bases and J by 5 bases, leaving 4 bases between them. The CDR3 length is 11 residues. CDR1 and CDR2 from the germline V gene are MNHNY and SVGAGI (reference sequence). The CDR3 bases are TGTGCCAGCAGTTACGGTGACGAGCAGTACTTC. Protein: CASSYGDEQYF.

The CDR3, as DNA: TGCAGTGCTCGGGCGGGCAGGGGGCTTGGCTACACCTTC. It is translated as CSARAGRGLGYTF. The J gene is TRBJ1-2, the V gene TRBV20-1; 8 bases are a match to TRBD1. The junction had 9 bases not matched to a gene; V was cut back by 5 bases and J by 7 bases. CDR1 is DFQATT and CDR2 is SNEGSKA in the germline V gene (reference sequence). This CDR3 spans 13 amino acids.

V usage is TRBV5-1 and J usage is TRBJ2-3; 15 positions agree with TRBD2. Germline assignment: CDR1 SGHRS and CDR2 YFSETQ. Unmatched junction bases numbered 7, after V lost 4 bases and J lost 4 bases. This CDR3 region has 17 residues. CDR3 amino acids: CASSPRTSGGVADTQYF. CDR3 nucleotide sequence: TGCGCCAGCAGCCCGAGGACTAGCGGGGGGGTAGCAGATACGCAGTATTTT.

CDR3 region: CASSYGTSGTRGTDTQYF. In DNA, the CDR3 is TGTGCCAGCAGCTACGGGACTAGCGGGACCCGAGGCACAGATACGCAGTATTTT. J is TRBJ2-3 and V is TRBV6-5, with 13 bases lining up with TRBD2. This CDR3 spans 18 amino acids. J lost 1 base, V lost 6 bases, and 10 bases had no gene match. The V gene's germline CDR1 is MNHEY and CDR2 SVGAGI.

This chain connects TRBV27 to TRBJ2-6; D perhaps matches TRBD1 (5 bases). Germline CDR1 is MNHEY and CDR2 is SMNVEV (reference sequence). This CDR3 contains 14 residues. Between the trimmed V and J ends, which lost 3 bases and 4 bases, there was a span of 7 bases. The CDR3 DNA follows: TGTGCCAGCAGTTTCTCAGGGGGGGCCAACGTCCTGACTTTC. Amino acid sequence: CASSFSGGANVLTF.

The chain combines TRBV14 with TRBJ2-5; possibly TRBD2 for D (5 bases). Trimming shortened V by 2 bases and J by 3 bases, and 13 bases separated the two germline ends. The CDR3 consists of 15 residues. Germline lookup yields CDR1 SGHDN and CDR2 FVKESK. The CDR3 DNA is TGTGCCAGCAGCCAACCTAGACGGGGAGAAGAGACCCAGTACTTC. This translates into CASSQPRRGEETQYF.

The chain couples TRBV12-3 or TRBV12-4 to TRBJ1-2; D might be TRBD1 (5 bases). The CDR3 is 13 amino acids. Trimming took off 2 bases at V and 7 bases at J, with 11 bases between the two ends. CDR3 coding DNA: TGTGCCAGCAGTTTAAATGGGGCGCCTGGCTACACCTTC. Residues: CASSLNGAPGYTF.

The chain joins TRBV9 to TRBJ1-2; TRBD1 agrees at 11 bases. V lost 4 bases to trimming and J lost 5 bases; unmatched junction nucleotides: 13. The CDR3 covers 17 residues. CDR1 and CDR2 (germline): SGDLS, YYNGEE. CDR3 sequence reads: CASSTGQGALTRYGYTF. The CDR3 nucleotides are TGTGCCAGCAGCACAGGACAGGGGGCTCTAACGCGGTATGGCTACACCTTC. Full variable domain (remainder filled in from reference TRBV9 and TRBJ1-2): DSGVTQTPKHLITATGQRVTLRCSPRSGDLSVYWYQQSLDQGLQFLIQYYNGEERAKGNILERFSAQQFPDLHSELNLSSLELGDSALYFCASSTGQGALTRYGYTFGSGTRLTVV.

CDR3: CASSQRTGKGADTQYF. The CDR3 nucleotides read TGTGCCAGCAGCCAACGGACAGGGAAAGGGGCAGATACGCAGTATTTT. The rearrangement links TRBV3-1 to TRBJ2-3, with 8 positions matching TRBD1. The germline gives CDR1 LGHDT, CDR2 YNNKEL (reference sequence). Trimming took 2 bases from V and 4 from J; bases not matched to a gene: 8. The length of the CDR3 is 16 residues.

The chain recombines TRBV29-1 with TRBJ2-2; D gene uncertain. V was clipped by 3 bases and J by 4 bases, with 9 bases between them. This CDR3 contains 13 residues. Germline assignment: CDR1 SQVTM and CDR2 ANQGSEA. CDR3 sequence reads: CSVDELSTGELFF. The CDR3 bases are TGCAGCGTTGATGAATTGAGCACCGGGGAGCTGTTTTTT.

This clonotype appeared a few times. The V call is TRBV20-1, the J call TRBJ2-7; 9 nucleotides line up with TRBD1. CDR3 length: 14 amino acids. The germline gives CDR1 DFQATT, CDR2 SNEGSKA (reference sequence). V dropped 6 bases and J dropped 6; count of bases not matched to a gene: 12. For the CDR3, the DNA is TGCAGTGCCCGTATCGGACAGGGGACAGGCGAGCAGTACTTC. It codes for CSARIGQGTGEQYF.

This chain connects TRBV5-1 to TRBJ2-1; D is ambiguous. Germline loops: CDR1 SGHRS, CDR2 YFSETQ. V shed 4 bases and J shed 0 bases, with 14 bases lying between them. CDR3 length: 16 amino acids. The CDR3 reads CASSRDPSSSYNEQFF. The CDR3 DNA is TGCGCCAGCAGCCGTGACCCTTCGAGCTCCTACAATGAGCAGTTCTTC.

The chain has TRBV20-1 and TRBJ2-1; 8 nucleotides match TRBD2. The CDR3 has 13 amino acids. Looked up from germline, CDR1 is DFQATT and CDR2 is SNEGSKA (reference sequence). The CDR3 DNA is TGCAGGGCGCGAGGACTAGCAGCGAATGAGCAGTTCTTC. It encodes CRARGLAANEQFF.

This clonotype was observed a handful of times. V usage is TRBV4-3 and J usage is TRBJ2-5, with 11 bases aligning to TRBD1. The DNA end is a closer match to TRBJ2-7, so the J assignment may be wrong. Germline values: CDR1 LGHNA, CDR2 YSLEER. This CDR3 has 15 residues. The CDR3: CASSQRTGGNHEQYF. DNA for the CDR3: TGCGCCAGCAGCCAGAGGACAGGGGGCAACCACGAGCAGTACTTC.

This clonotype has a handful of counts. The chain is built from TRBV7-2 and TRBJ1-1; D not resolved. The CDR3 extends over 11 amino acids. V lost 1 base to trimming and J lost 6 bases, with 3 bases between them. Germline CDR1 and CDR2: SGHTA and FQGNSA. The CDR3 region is CASSLEAEAFF. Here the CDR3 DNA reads TGTGCCAGCAGCTTAGAAGCTGAAGCTTTCTTT.

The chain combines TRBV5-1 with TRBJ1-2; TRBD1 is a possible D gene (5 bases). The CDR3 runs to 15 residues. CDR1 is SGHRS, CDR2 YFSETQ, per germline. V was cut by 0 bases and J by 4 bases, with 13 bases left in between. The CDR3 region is CASSLDQGGSYGYTF. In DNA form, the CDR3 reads TGCGCCAGCAGCTTGGACCAGGGAGGGTCCTATGGCTACACCTTC.

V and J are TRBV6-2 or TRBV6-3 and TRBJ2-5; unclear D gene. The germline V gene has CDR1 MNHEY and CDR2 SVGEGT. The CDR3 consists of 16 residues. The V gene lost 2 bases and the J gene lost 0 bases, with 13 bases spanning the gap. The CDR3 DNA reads TGTGCCAGCAGTTACGATATCGGCAGGTACCAAGAGACCCAGTACTTC. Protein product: CASSYDIGRYQETQYF.

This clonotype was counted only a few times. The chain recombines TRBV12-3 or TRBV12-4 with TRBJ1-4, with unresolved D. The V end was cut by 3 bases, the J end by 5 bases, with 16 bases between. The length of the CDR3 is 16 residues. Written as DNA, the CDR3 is TGTGCCAGCAGTTTGGGCCCCGGGGTCCCGAATGAAAAACTGTTTTTT. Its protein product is CASSLGPGVPNEKLFF.

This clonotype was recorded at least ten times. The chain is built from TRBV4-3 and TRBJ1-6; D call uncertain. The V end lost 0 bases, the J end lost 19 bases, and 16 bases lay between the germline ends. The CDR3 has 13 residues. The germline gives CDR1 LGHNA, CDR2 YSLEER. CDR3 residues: CASSQDVAARLHF. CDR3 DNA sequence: TGCGCCAGCAGCCAAGATGTGGCCGCCCGGCTGCACTTT.

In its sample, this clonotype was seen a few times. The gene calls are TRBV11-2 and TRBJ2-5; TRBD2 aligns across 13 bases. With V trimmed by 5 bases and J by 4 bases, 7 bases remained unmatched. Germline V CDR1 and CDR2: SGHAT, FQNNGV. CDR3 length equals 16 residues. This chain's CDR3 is CASSPRTSGGRETQYF. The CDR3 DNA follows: TGTGCCAGCAGCCCTCGGACTAGCGGGGGCCGAGAGACCCAGTACTTC.

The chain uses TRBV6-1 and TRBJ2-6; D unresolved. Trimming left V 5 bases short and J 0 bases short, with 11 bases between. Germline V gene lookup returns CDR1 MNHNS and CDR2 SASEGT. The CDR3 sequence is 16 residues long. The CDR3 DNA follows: TGTGCCAGCAGTACAGAGGCCGTCTCTGGGGCCAACGTCCTGACTTTC. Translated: CASSTEAVSGANVLTF.

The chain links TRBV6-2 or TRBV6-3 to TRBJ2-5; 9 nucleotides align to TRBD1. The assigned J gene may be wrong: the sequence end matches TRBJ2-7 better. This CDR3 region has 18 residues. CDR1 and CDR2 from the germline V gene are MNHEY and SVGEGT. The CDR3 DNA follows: TGTGCCAGCAGTTACTCGTTTGAGGGGACAGGGAACACCTACGAGCAGTACTTC. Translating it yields CASSYSFEGTGNTYEQYF.

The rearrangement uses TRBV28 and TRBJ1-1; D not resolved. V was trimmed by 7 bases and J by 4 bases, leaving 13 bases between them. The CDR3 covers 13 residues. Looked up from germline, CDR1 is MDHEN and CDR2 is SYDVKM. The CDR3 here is CASTPPPGTEAFF. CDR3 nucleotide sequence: TGTGCCAGCACCCCTCCCCCGGGCACTGAAGCTTTCTTT. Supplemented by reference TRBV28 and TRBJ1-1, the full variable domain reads DVKVTQSSRYLVKRTGEKVFLECVQDMDHENMFWYRQDPGLGLRLIYFSYDVKMKEKGDIPEGYSVSREKKERFSLILESASTNQTSMYLCASTPPPGTEAFFGQGTRLTVV.

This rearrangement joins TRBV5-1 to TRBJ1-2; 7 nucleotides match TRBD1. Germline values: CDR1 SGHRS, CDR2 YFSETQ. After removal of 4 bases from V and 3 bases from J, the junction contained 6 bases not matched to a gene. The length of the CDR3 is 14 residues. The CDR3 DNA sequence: TGCGCCAGCAGCATAACAGGGGTCGACTATGGCTACACCTTC. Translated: CASSITGVDYGYTF.

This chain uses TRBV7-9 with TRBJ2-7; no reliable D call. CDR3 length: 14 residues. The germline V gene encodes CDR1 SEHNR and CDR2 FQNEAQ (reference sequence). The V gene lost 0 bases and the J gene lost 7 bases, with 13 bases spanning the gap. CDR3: CASSLAQQLGEQYF. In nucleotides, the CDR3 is TGTGCCAGCAGCTTAGCACAGCAGCTAGGTGAGCAGTACTTC.

This CDR3 reads CASSRTLGEQYF. The CDR3 bases are TGTGCCAGCAGCCGTACCCTAGGCGAGCAGTACTTC. V usage is TRBV14 and J usage is TRBJ2-7, with D hard to call. Germline V lookup: CDR1 SGHDN, CDR2 FVKESK. The V gene lost 4 bases and the J gene lost 6 bases, with 10 bases spanning the gap. The CDR3 is made up of 12 amino acids.

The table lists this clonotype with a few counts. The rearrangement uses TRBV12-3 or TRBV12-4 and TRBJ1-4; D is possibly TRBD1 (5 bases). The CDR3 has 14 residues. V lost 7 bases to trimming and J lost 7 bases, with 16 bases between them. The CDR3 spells CASTKRGVSEKLFF. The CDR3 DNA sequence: TGTGCCAGCACCAAGAGAGGGGTTAGTGAAAAACTGTTTTTT.

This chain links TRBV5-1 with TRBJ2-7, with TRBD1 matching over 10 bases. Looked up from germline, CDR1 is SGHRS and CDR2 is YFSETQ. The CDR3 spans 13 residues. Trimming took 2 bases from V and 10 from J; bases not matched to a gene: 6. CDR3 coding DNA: TGCGCCAGCAGCTTAAGGGACAGGGGCGAACAGTACTTC. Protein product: CASSLRDRGEQYF.

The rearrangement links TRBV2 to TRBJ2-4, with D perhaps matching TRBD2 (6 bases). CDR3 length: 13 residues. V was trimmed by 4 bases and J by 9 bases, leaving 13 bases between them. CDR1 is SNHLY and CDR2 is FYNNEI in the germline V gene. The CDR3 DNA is TGTGCCAGCAGTGTGAGTAGGACTATCATTCAGTACTTC. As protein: CASSVSRTIIQYF.